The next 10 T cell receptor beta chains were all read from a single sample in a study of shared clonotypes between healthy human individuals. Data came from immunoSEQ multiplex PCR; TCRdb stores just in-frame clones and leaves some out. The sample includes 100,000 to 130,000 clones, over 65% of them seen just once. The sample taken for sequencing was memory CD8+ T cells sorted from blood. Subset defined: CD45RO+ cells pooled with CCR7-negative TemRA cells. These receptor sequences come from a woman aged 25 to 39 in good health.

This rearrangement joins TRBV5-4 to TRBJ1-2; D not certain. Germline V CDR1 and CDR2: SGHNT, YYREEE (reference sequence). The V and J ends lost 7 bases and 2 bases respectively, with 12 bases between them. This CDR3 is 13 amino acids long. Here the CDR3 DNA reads TGTGCCAGCCGGCACCGGGAAAACTATGGCTACACCTTC. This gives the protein CASRHRENYGYTF.

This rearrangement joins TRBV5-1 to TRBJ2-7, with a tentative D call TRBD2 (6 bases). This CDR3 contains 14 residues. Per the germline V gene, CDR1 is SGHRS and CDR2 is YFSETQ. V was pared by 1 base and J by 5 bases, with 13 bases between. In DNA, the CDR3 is TGCGCCAGCAGCTTGTATCAGGGCGGGAACGAGCAGTACTTC. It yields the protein CASSLYQGGNEQYF.

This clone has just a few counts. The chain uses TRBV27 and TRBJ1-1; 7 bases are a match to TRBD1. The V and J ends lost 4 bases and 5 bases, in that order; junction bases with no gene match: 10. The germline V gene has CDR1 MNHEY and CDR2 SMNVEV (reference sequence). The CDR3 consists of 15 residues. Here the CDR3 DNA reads TGTGCCAGCAGTTCCGACAGGGCCCCGGGTACTGAAGCTTTCTTT. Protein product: CASSSDRAPGTEAFF.

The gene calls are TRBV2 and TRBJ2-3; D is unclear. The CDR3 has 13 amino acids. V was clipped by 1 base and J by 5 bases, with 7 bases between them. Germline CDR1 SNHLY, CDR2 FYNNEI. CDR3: CASSEELGDTQYF. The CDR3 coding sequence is TGTGCCAGCAGTGAAGAGTTAGGAGATACGCAGTATTTT.

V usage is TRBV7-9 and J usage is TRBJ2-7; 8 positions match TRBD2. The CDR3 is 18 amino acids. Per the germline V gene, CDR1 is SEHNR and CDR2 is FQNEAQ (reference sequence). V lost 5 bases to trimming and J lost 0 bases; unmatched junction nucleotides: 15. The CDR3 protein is CASSPGTSGTKPSYEQYF. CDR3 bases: TGTGCCAGCAGCCCCGGAACTAGCGGAACAAAACCCTCCTACGAGCAGTACTTC.

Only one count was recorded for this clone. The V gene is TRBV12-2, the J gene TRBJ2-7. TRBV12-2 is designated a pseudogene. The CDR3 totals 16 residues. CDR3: CASRLLMVPDPSEQYF. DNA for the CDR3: TGTGCAAGTCGCTTACTCATGGTACCGGATCCCAGCGAGCAGTACTTC.

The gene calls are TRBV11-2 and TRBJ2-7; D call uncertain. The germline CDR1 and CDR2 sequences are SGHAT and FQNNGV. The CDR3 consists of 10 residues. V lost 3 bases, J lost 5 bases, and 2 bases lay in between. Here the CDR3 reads CASSLNEQYF. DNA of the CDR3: TGTGCCAGCAGCTTGAACGAGCAGTACTTC.

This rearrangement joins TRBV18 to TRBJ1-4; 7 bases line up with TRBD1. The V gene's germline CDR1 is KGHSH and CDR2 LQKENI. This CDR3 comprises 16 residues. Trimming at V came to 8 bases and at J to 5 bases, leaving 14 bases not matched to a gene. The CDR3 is CASADNSGTVNEKLFF. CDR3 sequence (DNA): TGTGCCAGCGCAGACAACTCCGGGACAGTGAATGAAAAACTGTTTTTT.

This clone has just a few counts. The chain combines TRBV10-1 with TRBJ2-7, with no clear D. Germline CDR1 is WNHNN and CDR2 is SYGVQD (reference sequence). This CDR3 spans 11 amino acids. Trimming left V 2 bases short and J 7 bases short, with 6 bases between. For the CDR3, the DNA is TGCGCCAGCAGTGAGAAAAGGGAGCAGTACTTC. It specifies CASSEKREQYF.

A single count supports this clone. In DNA form, the CDR3 reads TGTGCCAGCAGTTTCGGGACAGGGCCTGGAAACACCATATATTTT. This gives the protein CASSFGTGPGNTIYF. This chain joins TRBV27 and TRBJ1-3, with 9 positions matching TRBD1. The germline gives CDR1 MNHEY, CDR2 SMNVEV (reference sequence). CDR3 length equals 15 residues. Unmatched junction bases numbered 2, after V lost 3 bases and J lost 2 bases.